The next 21 T cell receptor beta chains were all read from a single sample in a study of T cell changes during pregnancy in multiple sclerosis. Repertoires were generated with immunoSEQ multiplex PCR, while TCRdb's copy carries only in-frame clones and drops some. The sample comprises fewer than 85,000 clones, approximately 94% of which are singletons, and about 2.5% rests with the top ten. Sequenced here: peripheral blood, sampled in the third trimester of pregnancy. The receptors derive from a female donor with multiple sclerosis, enrolled in a pregnancy study.

The V gene is TRBV15, the J gene TRBJ2-1, with 7 nucleotides matching TRBD2. Trimming took 1 base from V and 0 from J; bases not matched to a gene: 3. The CDR3 is 16 residues long. Germline CDR1 reads LNHNV; CDR2 reads YYDKDF (reference sequence). CDR3 residues: CATSRGAGSSYNEQFF. CDR3 bases: TGTGCCACCAGCAGAGGAGCGGGGAGCTCCTACAATGAGCAGTTCTTC.

This clone was seen only a few times. This chain joins TRBV13 and TRBJ2-7; a weak D match, TRBD2 (6 bases). Per the germline V gene, CDR1 is PRHDT and CDR2 is FYEKMQ (reference sequence). V was trimmed by 4 bases and J by 0 bases, leaving 22 bases between them. The CDR3 covers 18 residues. The CDR3 sequence: CASSSYGAGGVTSYEQYF. In DNA, the CDR3 is TGTGCCAGCAGCTCCTATGGGGCAGGCGGGGTCACCTCCTACGAGCAGTACTTC.

V is TRBV28 and J is TRBJ2-7, with TRBD2 matching over 9 bases. The CDR3 runs 16 residues. CDR1 is MDHEN and CDR2 is SYDVKM in the germline V gene. V lost 7 bases and J lost 2; bases outside the gene matches: 12. For the CDR3, the DNA is TGTGCCAGCACCTTAAGGGATATAGCGGGGGCCTACGAGCAGTACTTC. Translating gives CASTLRDIAGAYEQYF.

This chain links TRBV10-3 with TRBJ2-3; 9 bases agree with TRBD1. V lost 3 bases and J lost 4; bases outside the gene matches: 5. The V gene's germline CDR1 is ENHRY and CDR2 SYGVKD. This CDR3 spans 15 amino acids. For the CDR3, the DNA is TGTGCCATCAGTGAACAGGGGGCGATCCCAGATACGCAGTATTTT. It specifies CAISEQGAIPDTQYF.

CDR3 region: CASSQVTGGNQPQHF. The CDR3 bases are TGTGCCAGCAGCCAAGTCACAGGGGGAAATCAGCCCCAGCATTTT. The chain employs TRBV4-2 and TRBJ1-5, with 8 bases aligning to TRBD1. J gave up 4 bases and V 1 base, and 3 bases lay outside the gene matches. The germline gives CDR1 LGHNA, CDR2 YNFKEQ. This CDR3 comprises 15 residues.

The chain combines TRBV9 with TRBJ1-2, with TRBD1 matching over 9 bases. With 0 bases clipped from V and 6 bases from J, the junction kept 15 bases outside the gene matches. The CDR3 is 18 amino acids. Germline-derived CDR1 and CDR2 are SGDLS and YYNGEE. This chain's CDR3 is CASSVERTGGEQGNGYTF. The CDR3 DNA reads as TGTGCCAGCAGCGTAGAGAGAACAGGGGGCGAGCAGGGGAATGGCTACACCTTC.

The chain joins TRBV15 to TRBJ1-4; 12 bases match TRBD1. The CDR3 is made up of 18 amino acids. Germline CDR1 reads LNHNV; CDR2 reads YYDKDF (reference sequence). J lost 4 bases, V lost 8 bases, and 14 bases had no gene match. The CDR3 DNA reads TGTGCCACCCGTGTCCCGGGGACAGGGGGCGCCGGTAATGAAAAACTGTTTTTT. This sequence encodes CATRVPGTGGAGNEKLFF.

This clone was seen a single time. This chain connects TRBV9 to TRBJ2-7; 7 bases fit TRBD2. Germline CDR1 is SGDLS and CDR2 is YYNGEE. This CDR3 spans 12 amino acids. V lost 0 bases, J lost 7 bases, and 1 base stayed unmatched. The CDR3 region has the DNA TGTGCCAGCAGCGTAGGGGGGGGTGAGCAGTACTTC. Translating it yields CASSVGGGEQYF. The full variable domain, completed using reference TRBV9 and TRBJ2-7, is DSGVTQTPKHLITATGQRVTLRCSPRSGDLSVYWYQQSLDQGLQFLIQYYNGEERAKGNILERFSAQQFPDLHSELNLSSLELGDSALYFCASSVGGGEQYFGPGTRLTVT.

This clone was found once. The chain is built from TRBV15 and TRBJ1-6, with D uncertain. The CDR3 consists of 15 residues. Germline V gene sequence: CDR1 LNHNV, CDR2 YYDKDF (reference sequence). V was pared by 0 bases and J by 6 bases, with 9 bases between. CDR3 sequence (DNA): TGTGCCACCAGCAGAGAGCCAGAGGGTAATTCACCCCTCCACTTT. Translation: CATSREPEGNSPLHF.

This clone was recorded only once. J is TRBJ2-5 and V is TRBV11-3; TRBD1 matches 8 bases. Germline V gives CDR1 SGHNT, CDR2 YENEEA. With 4 bases clipped from V and 5 bases from J, the junction kept 15 bases outside the gene matches. The CDR3 spans 17 residues. CDR3 nucleotide sequence: TGTGCCAGCAGCTACTACCCTGACAGGGGAGTGAGGGAGACCCAGTACTTC. This sequence encodes CASSYYPDRGVRETQYF.

The chain carries TRBV15 and TRBJ2-7; TRBD1 might be the D (5 bases). Trimming left V 8 bases short and J 3 bases short, with 11 bases between. This CDR3 is 12 amino acids long. Germline-derived CDR1 and CDR2 are LNHNV and YYDKDF (reference sequence). As DNA, the CDR3 is TGTGCCACCCAATCAGGGAACTACGAGCAGTACTTC. Encoded protein: CATQSGNYEQYF.

This clone has a single count. V and J are TRBV7-6 and TRBJ2-7, with D maybe TRBD1 (5 bases). Trimming pared 5 bases from V and 4 bases from J, leaving 18 bases between. The CDR3 has 15 residues. Germline V lookup: CDR1 SGHVS, CDR2 FNYEAQ. Here the CDR3 reads CASSNLGQGRYEQYF. In DNA form, the CDR3 reads TGTGCCAGCAGCAATCTGGGGCAGGGTCGGTACGAGCAGTACTTC.

V and J are TRBV6-5 and TRBJ2-7; tentatively, D is TRBD1 (5 bases). V was pared by 7 bases and J by 1 base, with 11 bases between. The CDR3 totals 13 residues. CDR1 is MNHEY and CDR2 is SVGAGI in the germline V gene. CDR3: CASTSGLSYEQYF. The CDR3 nucleotides are TGTGCCAGCACTTCAGGGTTATCCTACGAGCAGTACTTC.

The rearrangement joins TRBV12-2 to TRBJ2-3; the table's D call TRBD1 went unverified against the DNA. TRBV12-2 has pseudogene status. The CDR3 is made up of 14 amino acids. The CDR3 nucleotides read TGTGCAAGTCGCCCAAGACAGGGCACAGATACGCAGTATTTT. Its protein is CASRPRQGTDTQYF.

CDR3 region: CSVSQAPGRGPQHF. The CDR3 region has the DNA TGCAGCGTTAGTCAAGCCCCTGGGAGAGGGCCCCAGCATTTT. The chain has TRBV29-1 and TRBJ1-5; D is ambiguous. The CDR3 totals 14 residues. CDR1 and CDR2 (germline): SQVTM, ANQGSEA. Trimming stripped 5 bases from V and 9 bases from J, with 20 bases between. The full variable domain, rest sourced from reference TRBV29-1 and TRBJ1-5, is SAVISQKPSRDICQRGTSLTIQCQVDSQVTMMFWYRQQPGQSLTLIATANQGSEATYESGFVIDKFPISRPNLTFSTLTVSNMSPEDSSIYLCSVSQAPGRGPQHFGDGTRLSIL.

This chain joins TRBV5-4 and TRBJ1-1, with a weak D call TRBD1 (6 bases). Trimming shortened V by 5 bases and J by 0 bases, and 17 bases separated the two germline ends. Germline CDR1 is SGHNT and CDR2 is YYREEE (reference sequence). This CDR3 is 16 amino acids long. This CDR3 reads CASRPGGGPVNTEAFF. In nucleotides, the CDR3 is TGTGCCAGCAGACCCGGGGGGGGCCCGGTGAACACTGAAGCTTTCTTT.

The chain employs TRBV12-5 and TRBJ2-5; D perhaps matches TRBD2 (6 bases). This CDR3 is 16 amino acids long. CDR1 and CDR2 from the germline V gene are LGHNT and FRNRAP. V was cut by 2 bases and J by 2 bases, with 15 bases left in between. CDR3 DNA: TGTGCTAGTGGTTTGCGGGACTCGAGGGTACAAGAGACCCAGTACTTC. As protein: CASGLRDSRVQETQYF.

The V gene is TRBV30, the J gene TRBJ1-2, with D possibly TRBD1 on 6 matching bases. CDR3 size: 10 residues. CDR1 is GTSNPN, CDR2 SVGIG, per germline (reference sequence). V was cut by 6 bases and J by 8 bases, with 10 bases left in between. For the CDR3, the DNA is TGTGCCTGCGGCGGGGGCGGCTACACCTTC. This translates into CACGGGGYTF.

The V call is TRBV5-1, the J call TRBJ2-2; a possible D gene is TRBD2 (6 bases). Trimming removed 0 bases at V and 6 bases at J, with 9 bases between. CDR3 length: 14 residues. CDR1 is SGHRS, CDR2 YFSETQ, per germline. CDR3 bases: TGCGCCAGCAGCTTGGTGCGGGAATCCGGGGAGCTGTTTTTT. This gives the protein CASSLVRESGELFF.

The chain has TRBV5-1 and TRBJ1-6; a possible D gene is TRBD1 (6 bases). V was cut by 5 bases and J by 9 bases, with 18 bases left in between. The CDR3 has 15 residues. Germline loops: CDR1 SGHRS, CDR2 YFSETQ. The CDR3 loop is CASSYRGGFPSPLHF. CDR3 DNA sequence: TGCGCCAGCAGTTATCGTGGGGGCTTTCCTTCACCCCTCCACTTT. Together with reference TRBV5-1 and TRBJ1-6, the CDR3 gives the full variable domain: KAGVTQTPRYLIKTRGQQVTLSCSPISGHRSVSWYQQTPGQGLQFLFEYFSETQRNKGNFPGRFSGRQFSNSRSEMNVSTLELGDSALYLCASSYRGGFPSPLHFGNGTRLTVT.

This chain connects TRBV18 to TRBJ1-1; 9 nucleotides line up with TRBD1. Trimming removed 5 bases from V and 6 bases from J; junction bases left unmatched: 4. Germline V gene sequence: CDR1 KGHSH, CDR2 LQKENI. The CDR3 covers 13 residues. The CDR3 here is CASSKDRGAEAFF. The DNA of the CDR3 is TGTGCCAGCTCAAAGGACAGGGGCGCTGAAGCTTTCTTT.